The 18 T cell receptor beta chains in this list originate from one sample, sequenced in a study of blood T cell repertoires in COVID-19 (dated by TCRdb to 2018 to 2020). The receptor library was made with the immunoSEQ multiplex PCR assay. Sourced from immuneACCESS, this table was stored by TCRdb with only in-frame sequences that have V and J called. A share of the clones is absent; for the studies checked, an unresolved V gene accounts for under half, and the remainder has no known explanation. This sample is represented by roughly 180,000 clones; about 82% of them were singletons. 7.5% to 10% of the sample goes to the ten largest clones. Sequences were obtained from PBMCs or T cells enriched from blood (not recorded which). Receptors were obtained from a woman aged 25 to 39 who had recovered from COVID-19.

V is TRBV7-3 and J is TRBJ2-1; D is undetermined. The V gene lost 1 base and the J gene lost 3 bases, with 4 bases spanning the gap. Germline CDR1 reads SGHTA; CDR2 reads FQGTGA. The CDR3 has 13 amino acids. The chain's CDR3 is CASSLNNYNEQFF. In DNA, the CDR3 is TGTGCCAGCAGCTTAAACAACTACAATGAGCAGTTCTTC.

This rearrangement joins TRBV11-3 to TRBJ2-7; 8 bases fit TRBD1. The germline V gene encodes CDR1 SGHNT and CDR2 YENEEA. V shed 6 bases and J 2 bases; nucleotides not matched to a gene: 6. The CDR3 consists of 14 residues. The CDR3 here is CASRSPGQAYEQYF. CDR3 coding DNA: TGTGCCAGCAGGTCCCCGGGACAGGCCTACGAGCAGTACTTC.

The rearrangement joins TRBV5-6 to TRBJ2-5, with a weak D call TRBD2 (6 bases). Trimming removed 0 bases from V and 6 bases from J, with 21 bases in between. This CDR3 spans 17 amino acids. Per the germline V gene, CDR1 is SGHDT and CDR2 is YYEEEE. The DNA of the CDR3 is TGTGCCAGCAGCTTGGCGGGACTGGGAAGGGAGACCCAGACCCAGTACTTC. It encodes CASSLAGLGRETQTQYF.

The V and J genes are TRBV27 and TRBJ2-5; 10 bases fit TRBD2. CDR1 and CDR2 from the germline V gene are MNHEY and SMNVEV (reference sequence). This CDR3 is 18 amino acids long. J was trimmed by 5 bases and V by 0 bases; bases with no gene match: 12. The CDR3 DNA follows: TGTGCCAGCAGTTTATCAGGCCCTCTAGCGGGAGATGGGGAGACCCAGTACTTC. It yields the protein CASSLSGPLAGDGETQYF.

This chain uses TRBV24-1 with TRBJ1-2; no clear D. CDR1 is KGHDR and CDR2 is SFDVKD in the germline V gene. CDR3 length: 12 amino acids. Trimming shortened V by 3 bases and J by 8 bases, and 9 bases separated the two germline ends. CDR3 sequence (DNA): TGTGCCACCAGTGATAGACTTGGGGGCTACACCTTC. It translates to CATSDRLGGYTF.

This clone was observed once. The chain recombines TRBV23-1 with TRBJ2-6; 11 bases are shared with TRBD2. TRBV23-1 is classed as an ORF, of uncertain function. The CDR3 sequence is 22 residues long. V shed 0 bases, J shed 0 bases, and the junction held 13 bases outside the gene matches. The CDR3 sequence: CASSQSDPIPSGRTSGANVLTF. In DNA, the CDR3 is TGCGCCAGCAGTCAATCTGACCCAATACCTAGCGGGAGGACCTCTGGGGCCAACGTCCTGACTTTC.

A single count supports this clone. This chain links TRBV27 with TRBJ2-5; 7 nucleotides line up with TRBD1. Looked up from germline, CDR1 is MNHEY and CDR2 is SMNVEV (reference sequence). J gave up 7 bases and V 6 bases, and 11 bases lay outside the gene matches. The CDR3 is 14 amino acids. CDR3: CASSQGQTMWTQYF. DNA of the CDR3: TGTGCCAGCAGCCAGGGACAGACTATGTGGACCCAGTACTTC.

The chain is built from TRBV7-9 and TRBJ2-7; no firm D call. The germline CDR1 and CDR2 sequences are SEHNR and FQNEAQ (reference sequence). The V end was cut by 5 bases, the J end by 6 bases, with 8 bases between. This CDR3 is 11 amino acids long. CDR3 DNA: TGTGCCAGCAGCGCAATGCGCGAGCAGTACTTC. Amino acid sequence: CASSAMREQYF.

This chain connects TRBV6-5 to TRBJ1-5; TRBD1 agrees at 7 bases. Looked up from germline, CDR1 is MNHEY and CDR2 is SVGAGI. After removal of 5 bases from V and 3 bases from J, the junction contained 7 bases not matched to a gene. CDR3 size: 15 residues. The CDR3 DNA follows: TGTGCCAGCAGTCCCGGGACAGATCCCAATCAGCCCCAGCATTTT. This sequence encodes CASSPGTDPNQPQHF.

The V and J genes are TRBV20-1 and TRBJ2-5, with D tentatively TRBD2 (7 bases). Trimming removed 3 bases at V and 7 bases at J, with 21 bases between. Per the germline V gene, CDR1 is DFQATT and CDR2 is SNEGSKA (reference sequence). The CDR3 has 15 amino acids. The DNA of the CDR3 is TGCAGTGCTAGTGGACTAACACGGAGGGGGGGGACCCAGTACTTC. Its protein is CSASGLTRRGGTQYF.

This clone was recorded once. This chain's CDR3 is CASSTGTGVNEQFF. For the CDR3, the DNA is TGTGCCAGTAGTACCGGGACAGGGGTCAATGAGCAGTTCTTC. The V gene is TRBV19, the J gene TRBJ2-1, with TRBD1 identical over 10 bases. J gave up 6 bases and V 4 bases, and 3 bases lay outside the gene matches. Germline assignment: CDR1 LNHDA and CDR2 SQIVND (reference sequence). CDR3 length: 14 amino acids.

The sample holds one count of this clone. The CDR3 loop is CASSLDGQGGGYTF. The DNA of the CDR3 is TGTGCCAGCAGCTTAGACGGACAGGGAGGTGGCTACACCTTC. The chain carries TRBV7-9 and TRBJ1-2; 8 nucleotides line up with TRBD1. The CDR3 consists of 14 residues. Germline assignment: CDR1 SEHNR and CDR2 FQNEAQ (reference sequence). V was pared by 1 base and J by 7 bases, with 5 bases of the junction left unmatched.

Only a few counts were recorded for this clone. V usage is TRBV6-1 and J usage is TRBJ2-1; D is undetermined. Germline CDR1 MNHNS, CDR2 SASEGT. This CDR3 is 16 amino acids long. V was trimmed by 2 bases and J by 6 bases, leaving 17 bases between them. The CDR3 sequence is CASSESRTDWSNEQFF. The CDR3 nucleotides read TGTGCCAGCAGTGAATCCCGAACCGACTGGTCCAATGAGCAGTTCTTC.

The gene calls are TRBV29-1 and TRBJ2-7; TRBD2 agrees at 9 bases. This CDR3 spans 17 amino acids. Germline V CDR1 and CDR2: SQVTM, ANQGSEA. V was clipped by 3 bases and J by 6 bases; unmatched bases: 18. CDR3 nucleotide sequence: TGCAGCGTTGACCGCCTTTTGCGGGAGGGGATTTGCGGCGAGCAGTACTTC. Translated: CSVDRLLREGICGEQYF.

The chain couples TRBV3-1 (or the pseudogene TRBV3-2) to TRBJ1-6; D not certain. Per the germline V gene, CDR1 is LGHDT and CDR2 is YNNKEL (reference sequence). The V gene lost 4 bases and the J gene lost 10 bases, with 14 bases spanning the gap. This CDR3 has 14 residues. Written as DNA, the CDR3 is TGTGCCAGCAGCCCGGGAACTGTACGATCACCCCTCCACTTT. Translation: CASSPGTVRSPLHF.

This clone was detected once. The chain combines TRBV5-1 with TRBJ1-6, with 9 bases aligning to TRBD1. CDR1 is SGHRS and CDR2 is YFSETQ in the germline V gene. The ends lost 5 bases at V and 13 bases at J; junction bases unmatched: 10. CDR3 size: 14 residues. The chain's CDR3 is CASRMGQGSDPLHF. CDR3 nucleotides: TGCGCCAGCAGAATGGGACAGGGTTCCGATCCCCTCCACTTT.

The chain has TRBV10-3 and TRBJ2-7; 12 bases agree with TRBD2. This CDR3 has 16 amino acids. Germline V gives CDR1 ENHRY, CDR2 SYGVKD. The J segment lost 3 bases and the V segment lost 4 bases, leaving 7 bases of the junction unmatched. The DNA of the CDR3 is TGTGCCATCAGTGCTAGTTCTAGCGGGAGGGACTACGAGCAGTACTTC. It yields the protein CAISASSSGRDYEQYF.

This clone appeared a single time. This chain connects TRBV12-3 or TRBV12-4 to TRBJ2-7; 7 bases match TRBD1. This CDR3 has 13 amino acids. V lost 6 bases, J lost 6 bases, and 8 bases stayed unmatched. The CDR3 DNA is TGTGCCAGCAGGCGGACAGGCTCCCTCGAGCAGTACTTC. This translates into CASRRTGSLEQYF.